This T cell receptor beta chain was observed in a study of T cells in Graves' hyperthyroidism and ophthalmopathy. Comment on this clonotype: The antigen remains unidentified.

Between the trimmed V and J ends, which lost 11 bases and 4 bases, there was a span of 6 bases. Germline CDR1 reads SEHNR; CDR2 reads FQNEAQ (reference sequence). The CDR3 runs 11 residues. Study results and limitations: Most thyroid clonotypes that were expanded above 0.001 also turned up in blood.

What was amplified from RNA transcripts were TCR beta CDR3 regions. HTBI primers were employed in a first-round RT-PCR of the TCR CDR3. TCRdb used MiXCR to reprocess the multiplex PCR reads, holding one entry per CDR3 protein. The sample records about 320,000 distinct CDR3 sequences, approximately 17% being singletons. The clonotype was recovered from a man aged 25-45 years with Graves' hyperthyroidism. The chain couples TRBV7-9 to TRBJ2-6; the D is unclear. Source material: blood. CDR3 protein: CAPGGANVLTF. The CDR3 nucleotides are TGTGCCCCAGGCGGGGCCAACGTCCTGACTTTC.